One and the same sample provided the 25 T cell receptor beta chains below, sequenced in a study of cytomegalovirus exposure and HLA in healthy donors. Primers for the PCR totalled 60 Vbeta and 13 Jbeta. Libraries were prepared by immunoSEQ multiplex PCR; TCRdb keeps only in-frame clonotypes and omits some of them. The sample yields over 120,000 clones, approximately 82% seen once. Sequenced sample: PBMCs. These receptors were taken from a woman in her fifties or sixties in good health and CMV-seropositive.

The V gene is TRBV6-1, the J gene TRBJ2-7, with D perhaps matching TRBD1 (9 bases). V was cut by 4 bases and J by 6 bases, with 25 bases left in between. The length of the CDR3 is 17 residues. Germline CDR1 is MNHNS and CDR2 is SASEGT. The DNA of the CDR3 is TGTGCCAGCAGTGGGGACAGGGTTAGCGGGAAAGGGGTCGAGCAGTACTTC. Its protein product is CASSGDRVSGKGVEQYF.

The chain couples TRBV6-5 to TRBJ2-4; 8 bases are shared with TRBD1. The J segment lost 1 base and the V segment lost 2 bases, leaving 4 bases of the junction unmatched. Germline V gene data show CDR1 as MNHEY and CDR2 as SVGAGI. This CDR3 region has 16 residues. The CDR3 here is CASSYVGQGAKNIQYF. The DNA of the CDR3 is TGTGCCAGCAGTTACGTCGGACAGGGTGCCAAAAACATTCAGTACTTC.

V is TRBV7-2 and J is TRBJ2-2; 8 nucleotides match TRBD1. With V trimmed by 5 bases and J by 9 bases, 8 bases remained unmatched. The CDR3 spans 14 residues. Germline assignment: CDR1 SGHTA and CDR2 FQGNSA. The CDR3 loop is CASSPRQGIWELFF. The CDR3 DNA follows: TGTGCCAGCAGCCCTAGACAGGGGATTTGGGAGCTGTTTTTT.

This clone came up a few times. The gene calls are TRBV20-1 and TRBJ1-2; TRBD1 matches at 8 bases. V lost 5 bases and J lost 7; bases outside the gene matches: 3. CDR1 and CDR2 from the germline V gene are DFQATT and SNEGSKA (reference sequence). This CDR3 region has 11 residues. CDR3 coding DNA: TGCAGTGCTGGGACAGGTCGTGGCTACACCTTC. This translates into CSAGTGRGYTF.

This clone was detected once. The chain combines TRBV28 with TRBJ2-7; TRBD2 matches 14 bases. The CDR3 consists of 15 residues. After removal of 1 base from V and 6 bases from J, the junction contained 2 bases not matched to a gene. The germline gives CDR1 MDHEN, CDR2 SYDVKM. In nucleotides, the CDR3 is TGTGCCAGCAGTTTATCGGGACTAGCGGGAGCCGAGCAGTACTTC. This gives the protein CASSLSGLAGAEQYF.

Only one count was recorded for this clone. This chain connects TRBV10-3 to TRBJ1-6; 8 bases align to TRBD1. The CDR3 runs 12 residues. The junction had 4 bases not matched to a gene; V was cut back by 6 bases and J by 12 bases. Germline V gene sequence: CDR1 ENHRY, CDR2 SYGVKD. The CDR3 nucleotides read TGTGCCATCAGGGGGACAGGCGGACCCCTCCACTTT. Translated: CAIRGTGGPLHF.

The gene calls are TRBV19 and TRBJ1-1, with a weak D call TRBD1 (6 bases). The CDR3 contains 15 residues. Trimming removed 4 bases at V and 0 bases at J, with 12 bases between. Germline V gene lookup returns CDR1 LNHDA and CDR2 SQIVND (reference sequence). In nucleotides, the CDR3 is TGTGCCAGTAGTAGACTACAGGGCCTGAACACTGAAGCTTTCTTT. The encoded protein is CASSRLQGLNTEAFF.

This clone was seen only a few times. The rearrangement uses TRBV10-3 and TRBJ2-5, with 7 bases matching TRBD2. Germline CDR1 and CDR2: ENHRY and SYGVKD. The CDR3 consists of 15 residues. Germline trimming cut 3 bases from V and 2 bases from J; bases unmatched to any gene: 6. The CDR3 sequence: CAISDLQGGQETQYF. DNA for the CDR3: TGTGCCATCAGTGACCTCCAGGGAGGGCAAGAGACCCAGTACTTC.

The chain carries TRBV9 and TRBJ2-1, with 8 bases matching TRBD1. Germline-derived CDR1 and CDR2 are SGDLS and YYNGEE. The CDR3 spans 15 residues. V trimming: 5 bases; J trimming: 5 bases; junction bases outside the gene matches: 9. The CDR3 DNA reads TGTGCCAGCAGGCCGACGGGACAGGAAAACAATGAGCAGTTCTTC. Encoded protein: CASRPTGQENNEQFF.

This clone is a singleton in its sample. The rearrangement joins TRBV1 to TRBJ2-2; the tabulated D call, TRBD2, remains unverified against the DNA. TRBV1 is annotated as a pseudogene. The CDR3 loop spans 17 amino acids. The CDR3, as DNA: TGCACCAGCAGCCAAGATCTTGAAGCCGCGAACACCGGGGAGCTGTTTTTT. Protein: CTSSQDLEAANTGELFF.

The chain recombines TRBV2 with TRBJ2-1; TRBD2 matches 10 bases. V lost 6 bases, J lost 0 bases, and 8 bases stayed unmatched. The germline gives CDR1 SNHLY, CDR2 FYNNEI. The CDR3 runs 17 residues. CDR3 sequence: CASSPLGLASSYNEQFF. CDR3 bases: TGTGCCAGCAGCCCCTTGGGACTAGCGAGCTCCTACAATGAGCAGTTCTTC.

This clone was counted between two and nine times. J is TRBJ2-7 and V is TRBV30, with 12 bases identical to TRBD1. Germline V gene sequence: CDR1 GTSNPN, CDR2 SVGIG (reference sequence). V trimming: 4 bases; J trimming: 7 bases; junction bases outside the gene matches: 5. CDR3 length equals 13 residues. The CDR3 DNA follows: TGTGCCTGGAAGGGACAGGGGGCACGGGAGCAGTACTTC. It is translated as CAWKGQGAREQYF.

The chain uses TRBV27 and TRBJ2-1, with 9 bases identical to TRBD1. V gave up 2 bases and J gave up 7 bases; unmatched junction bases: 6. Germline V gene data show CDR1 as MNHEY and CDR2 as SMNVEV (reference sequence). The CDR3 has 15 amino acids. CDR3 in DNA: TGTGCCAGCAGTTTACGACAGGGGGTAGGGAATGAGCAGTTCTTC. Protein product: CASSLRQGVGNEQFF.

The V gene is TRBV7-2, the J gene TRBJ2-1; D ambiguous. The V end lost 5 bases, the J end lost 0 bases, and 8 bases lay between the germline ends. The CDR3 totals 14 residues. Germline CDR1 reads SGHTA; CDR2 reads FQGNSA. The CDR3 region is CASSPRSSYNEQFF. DNA for the CDR3: TGTGCCAGCAGCCCGCGGAGCTCCTACAATGAGCAGTTCTTC.

This chain links TRBV6-6 with TRBJ1-2; TRBD1 matches at 8 bases. Germline-derived CDR1 and CDR2 are MNHNY and SVGAGI (reference sequence). V lost 7 bases, J lost 4 bases, and 2 bases stayed unmatched. The CDR3 loop spans 12 amino acids. CDR3 loop: CASNDRGYGYTF. The DNA for the CDR3 is TGTGCCAGCAATGACAGGGGCTATGGCTACACCTTC.

This clone has only a few counts. This sequence joins TRBV7-9 and TRBJ2-3; 9 bases are shared with TRBD2. J was trimmed by 6 bases and V by 0 bases; bases with no gene match: 4. The germline V gene encodes CDR1 SEHNR and CDR2 FQNEAQ (reference sequence). This CDR3 contains 15 residues. The CDR3 region has the DNA TGTGCCAGCAGCTTAGCGCCGGGACTAGCTGATACGCAGTATTTT. Its translation: CASSLAPGLADTQYF.

This chain links TRBV5-6 with TRBJ2-1; the match to TRBD1 covers 12 bases. CDR3 size: 15 residues. Trimming removed 3 bases from V and 7 bases from J; junction bases left unmatched: 5. Germline V gene data show CDR1 as SGHDT and CDR2 as YYEEEE. CDR3: CASSWGTGGKNEQFF. CDR3 in DNA: TGTGCCAGCAGCTGGGGGACAGGGGGCAAGAATGAGCAGTTCTTC.

This clone has a handful of counts. The chain joins TRBV15 to TRBJ1-3; TRBD1 matches 7 bases. Germline values: CDR1 LNHNV, CDR2 YYDKDF (reference sequence). This CDR3 is 14 amino acids long. Trimming at V came to 5 bases and at J to 0 bases, leaving 1 base not matched to a gene. The CDR3 region has the DNA TGTGCCACCAGCTACAGGGGCTCTGGAAACACCATATATTTT. Its translation is CATSYRGSGNTIYF. Full variable domain (rest looked up from reference TRBV15 and TRBJ1-3): DAMVIQNPRYQVTQFGKPVTLSCSQTLNHNVMYWYQQKSSQAPKLLFHYYDKDFNNEADTPDNFQSRRPNTSFCFLDIRSPGLGDTAMYLCATSYRGSGNTIYFGEGSWLTVV.

This clone was seen a single time. This chain connects TRBV5-1 to TRBJ1-1; 8 nucleotides align to TRBD1. The CDR3 spans 14 residues. CDR1 is SGHRS and CDR2 is YFSETQ in the germline V gene. V shed 4 bases, J shed 1 base, and the junction held 3 bases outside the gene matches. The DNA for the CDR3 is TGCGCCAGCAGCACGGACAGGGCGAACACTGAAGCTTTCTTT. This encodes CASSTDRANTEAFF.

This clone came up once. The chain combines TRBV7-6 with TRBJ2-7; 7 nucleotides agree with TRBD1. Germline V gives CDR1 SGHVS, CDR2 FNYEAQ. The CDR3 length is 16 residues. The junction had 5 bases not matched to a gene; V was cut back by 0 bases and J by 0 bases. CDR3 loop: CASSLASGTASYEQYF. Here the CDR3 DNA reads TGTGCCAGCAGCTTAGCCTCCGGGACAGCCTCCTACGAGCAGTACTTC.

The chain recombines TRBV18 with TRBJ1-2; 7 nucleotides line up with TRBD1. CDR3 length: 17 residues. Per the germline V gene, CDR1 is KGHSH and CDR2 is LQKENI. With 5 bases clipped from V and 1 base from J, the junction kept 13 bases outside the gene matches. The CDR3 DNA is TGTGCCAGCTCATCCCTACCACCGGGGACAGATAACTATGGCTACACCTTC. Translation gives CASSSLPPGTDNYGYTF.

This chain uses TRBV18 with TRBJ2-1; D is possibly TRBD1 (5 bases). Germline CDR1 reads KGHSH; CDR2 reads LQKENI. The CDR3 covers 15 residues. V was pared by 4 bases and J by 1 base, with 11 bases between. CDR3 residues: CASSQTVASYNEQFF. DNA of the CDR3: TGTGCCAGCTCACAGACAGTGGCATCCTACAATGAGCAGTTCTTC.

J is TRBJ1-1 and V is TRBV30; D perhaps matches TRBD1 (6 bases). From germline, CDR1 is GTSNPN and CDR2 SVGIG (reference sequence). Trimming pared 1 base from V and 3 bases from J, leaving 15 bases between. The CDR3 spans 15 residues. The CDR3 loop reads CAWSAQGRGYTEAFF. The CDR3 DNA reads TGTGCCTGGAGTGCCCAGGGGCGCGGGTACACTGAAGCTTTCTTT.

This chain uses TRBV12-2 with TRBJ2-2; TRBD1 was called by the table and not checked on the DNA. TRBV12-2 is assigned pseudogene status. This CDR3 comprises 12 residues. In nucleotides, the CDR3 is TGTGCAAGTCGGCCGCAGACCGGGGAGCTGTTTTTT. This codes for CASRPQTGELFF.

The chain employs TRBV9 and TRBJ2-7; the D gene is possibly TRBD2 (6 bases). The length of the CDR3 is 14 residues. Germline V gene lookup returns CDR1 SGDLS and CDR2 YYNGEE. Trimming stripped 3 bases from V and 2 bases from J, with 12 bases between. The CDR3 loop is CASSGTGVPYEQYF. The CDR3 coding sequence is TGTGCCAGCAGCGGGACGGGAGTCCCCTACGAGCAGTACTTC.